These T cell receptor beta chains were read from a single sample in a study of identical twins. MiXCR was run by TCRdb on the 5' RACE reads, yielding one entry per CDR3 protein. Seen here are over 550,000 distinct CDR3 sequences, less than 9% observed once, and the top ten hold approximately 1.5%. This sample also appeared in a second study, on yellow fever vaccine responses in identical twins.

The sequencing input was PBMCs. These receptor sequences come from a woman between 18 and 29 years old in good health. CDR3s include the opening cysteine and the closing phenylalanine or tryptophan. The D gene is left open where the match is weak.

v_call: TRBV20-1; j_call: TRBJ2-1; d_call: TRBD1; cdr3_aa: CSARGQANEQFF
v_call: TRBV7-6; j_call: TRBJ2-2; d_call: NA; cdr3_aa: CASSLEYGDTGELFF
v_call: TRBV20-1; j_call: TRBJ1-2; d_call: TRBD1; cdr3_aa: CSAIPGQGNGYTF
v_call: TRBV7-9; j_call: TRBJ2-1; d_call: NA; cdr3_aa: CASSLTDREQFF
v_call: TRBV28; j_call: TRBJ2-3; d_call: TRBD2; cdr3_aa: CASTKSGGATDTQYF
v_call: TRBV5-1; j_call: TRBJ2-7; d_call: NA; cdr3_aa: CASSLGGQRSYEQYF
v_call: TRBV5-1; j_call: TRBJ2-7; d_call: TRBD2; cdr3_aa: CASSLTSLAGSYEQYF
v_call: TRBV29-1; j_call: TRBJ2-3; d_call: NA; cdr3_aa: CSVAGRLADTQYF
v_call: TRBV4-1; j_call: TRBJ2-3; d_call: NA; cdr3_aa: CASSQTANGFDTQYF
v_call: TRBV29-1; j_call: TRBJ2-1; d_call: TRBD2; cdr3_aa: CSVRTSGGSRSYNEQFF
v_call: TRBV20-1; j_call: TRBJ1-3; d_call: NA; cdr3_aa: CSARSATAVPSGNTIYF
v_call: TRBV3-1; j_call: TRBJ2-7; d_call: NA; cdr3_aa: CASSPSRAGEQYF
v_call: TRBV15; j_call: TRBJ1-1; d_call: NA; cdr3_aa: CATSRDGNRVSEAFF
v_call: TRBV4-1; j_call: TRBJ1-2; d_call: NA; cdr3_aa: CASSQDLAKQATNYGYTF
v_call: TRBV20-1; j_call: TRBJ2-5; d_call: TRBD2; cdr3_aa: CSAGLADETQYF
v_call: TRBV28; j_call: TRBJ1-4; d_call: NA; cdr3_aa: CASSGTGSNEKLFF
v_call: TRBV13; j_call: TRBJ1-5; d_call: NA; cdr3_aa: CASSLFGDQPQHF